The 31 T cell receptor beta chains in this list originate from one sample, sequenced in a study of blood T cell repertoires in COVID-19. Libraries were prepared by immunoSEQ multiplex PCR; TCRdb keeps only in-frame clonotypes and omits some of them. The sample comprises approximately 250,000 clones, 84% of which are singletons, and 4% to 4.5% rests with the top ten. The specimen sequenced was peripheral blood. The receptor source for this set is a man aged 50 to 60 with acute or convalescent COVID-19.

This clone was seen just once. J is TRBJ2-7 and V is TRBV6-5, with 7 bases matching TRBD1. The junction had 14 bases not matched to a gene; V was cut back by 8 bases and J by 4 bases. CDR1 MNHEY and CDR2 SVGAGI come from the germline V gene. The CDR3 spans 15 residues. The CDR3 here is CASHSMGQFSYEQYF. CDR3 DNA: TGTGCCAGCCACTCTATGGGACAGTTCTCGTACGAGCAGTACTTC.

CDR3 residues: CASSQDRGQPYEQYF. CDR3 bases: TGCGCCAGCAGCCAAGATCGTGGACAGCCCTACGAGCAGTACTTC. The chain carries TRBV4-1 and TRBJ2-7, with D tentatively TRBD1 (6 bases). V was shortened by 0 bases and J by 2 bases, with 11 bases between the two germline ends. CDR3 length: 15 amino acids. Per the germline V gene, CDR1 is MGHRA and CDR2 is YSYEKL.

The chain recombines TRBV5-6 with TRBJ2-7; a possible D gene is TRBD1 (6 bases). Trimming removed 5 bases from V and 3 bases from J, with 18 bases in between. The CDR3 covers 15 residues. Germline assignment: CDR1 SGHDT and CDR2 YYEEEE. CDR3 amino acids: CASRKGPTGDYEQYF. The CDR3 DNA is TGTGCCAGCAGAAAAGGCCCGACAGGAGACTACGAGCAGTACTTC.

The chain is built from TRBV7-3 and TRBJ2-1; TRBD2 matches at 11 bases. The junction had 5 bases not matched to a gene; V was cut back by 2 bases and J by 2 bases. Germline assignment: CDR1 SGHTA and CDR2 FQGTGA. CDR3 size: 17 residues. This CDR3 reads CASSLLAGGGTYNEQFF. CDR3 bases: TGTGCCAGCAGCTTACTAGCGGGGGGAGGCACCTACAATGAGCAGTTCTTC.

The CDR3 spells CAISERQGWMNTEAFF. CDR3 bases: TGTGCCATCAGTGAGCGACAGGGGTGGATGAACACTGAAGCTTTCTTT. This chain connects TRBV10-3 to TRBJ1-1; TRBD1 aligns across 8 bases. J gave up 0 bases and V 2 bases, and 5 bases lay outside the gene matches. Per the germline V gene, CDR1 is ENHRY and CDR2 is SYGVKD. The length of the CDR3 is 16 residues.

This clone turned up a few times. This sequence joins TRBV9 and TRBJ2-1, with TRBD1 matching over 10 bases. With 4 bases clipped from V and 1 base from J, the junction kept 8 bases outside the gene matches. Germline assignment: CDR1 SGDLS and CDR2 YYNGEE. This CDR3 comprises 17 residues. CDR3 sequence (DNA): TGTGCCAGCAGCACCCAGACAGGGGGCGGGTCCTACAATGAGCAGTTCTTC. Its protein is CASSTQTGGGSYNEQFF.

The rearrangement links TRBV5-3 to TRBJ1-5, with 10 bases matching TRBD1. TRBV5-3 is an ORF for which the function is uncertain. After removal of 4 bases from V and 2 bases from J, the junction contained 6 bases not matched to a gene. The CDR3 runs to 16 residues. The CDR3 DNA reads TGTGCCAGAAGCCCCCGGGACAGGGGTCGCAATCAGCCCCAGCATTTT. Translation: CARSPRDRGRNQPQHF.

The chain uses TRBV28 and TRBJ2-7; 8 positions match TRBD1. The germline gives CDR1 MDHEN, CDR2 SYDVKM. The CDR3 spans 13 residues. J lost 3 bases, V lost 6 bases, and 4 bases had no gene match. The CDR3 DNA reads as TGTGCCAGCAGGAGGACAGGGCTCTACGAGCAGTACTTC. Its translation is CASRRTGLYEQYF.

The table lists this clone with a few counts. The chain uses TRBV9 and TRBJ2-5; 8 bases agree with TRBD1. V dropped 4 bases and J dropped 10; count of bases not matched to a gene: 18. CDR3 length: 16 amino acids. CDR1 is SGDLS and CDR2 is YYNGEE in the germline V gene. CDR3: CASSPRNIDRGPSQYF. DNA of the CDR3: TGTGCCAGCAGCCCTAGAAATATAGACAGGGGCCCCAGCCAGTACTTC.

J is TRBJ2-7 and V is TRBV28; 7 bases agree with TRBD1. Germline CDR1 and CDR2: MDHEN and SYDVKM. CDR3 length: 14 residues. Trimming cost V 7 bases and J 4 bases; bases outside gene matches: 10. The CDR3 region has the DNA TGTGCCAGCACCGGGACAGAGACTAAATACGAGCAGTACTTC. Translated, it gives CASTGTETKYEQYF.

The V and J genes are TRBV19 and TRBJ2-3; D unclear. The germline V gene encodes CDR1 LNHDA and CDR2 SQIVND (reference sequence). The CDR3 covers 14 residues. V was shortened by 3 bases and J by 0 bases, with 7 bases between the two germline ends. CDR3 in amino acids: CASSIDRSTDTQYF. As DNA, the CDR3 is TGTGCCAGTAGTATTGATAGAAGCACAGATACGCAGTATTTT.

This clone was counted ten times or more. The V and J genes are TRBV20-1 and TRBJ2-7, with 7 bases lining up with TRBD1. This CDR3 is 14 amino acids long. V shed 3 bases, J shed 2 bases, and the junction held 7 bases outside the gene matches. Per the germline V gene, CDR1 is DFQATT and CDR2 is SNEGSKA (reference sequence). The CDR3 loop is CSASTGERPYEQYF. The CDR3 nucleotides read TGCAGTGCTAGTACAGGGGAACGACCCTACGAGCAGTACTTC.

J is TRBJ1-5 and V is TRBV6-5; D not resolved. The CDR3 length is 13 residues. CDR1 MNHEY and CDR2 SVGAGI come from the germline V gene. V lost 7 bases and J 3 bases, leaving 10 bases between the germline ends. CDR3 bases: TGTGCCAGCATATCGCAGTACAATCAGCCCCAGCATTTT. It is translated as CASISQYNQPQHF.

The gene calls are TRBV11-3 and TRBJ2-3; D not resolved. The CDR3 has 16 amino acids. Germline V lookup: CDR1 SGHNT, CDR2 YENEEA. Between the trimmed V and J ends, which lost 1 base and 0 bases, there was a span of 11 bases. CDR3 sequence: CASSLGQAWSTDTQYF. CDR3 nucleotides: TGTGCCAGCAGCTTAGGCCAGGCTTGGAGCACAGATACGCAGTATTTT. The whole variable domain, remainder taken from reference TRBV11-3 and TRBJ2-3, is EAGVVQSPRYKIIEKKQPVAFWCNPISGHNTLYWYLQNLGQGPELLIRYENEEAVDDSQLPKDRFSAERLKGVDSTLKIQPAELGDSAVYLCASSLGQAWSTDTQYFGPGTRLTVL.

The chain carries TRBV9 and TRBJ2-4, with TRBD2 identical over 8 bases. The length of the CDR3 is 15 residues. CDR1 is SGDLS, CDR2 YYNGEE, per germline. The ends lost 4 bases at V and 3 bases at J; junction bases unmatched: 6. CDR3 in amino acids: CASSPSGGGKNIQYF. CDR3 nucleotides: TGTGCCAGCAGCCCTTCGGGGGGGGGCAAAAACATTCAGTACTTC.

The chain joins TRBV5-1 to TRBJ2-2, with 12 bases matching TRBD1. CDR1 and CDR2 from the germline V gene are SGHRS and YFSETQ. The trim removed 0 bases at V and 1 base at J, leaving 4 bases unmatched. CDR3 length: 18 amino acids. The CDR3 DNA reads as TGCGCCAGCAGCTTGGGGGACAGGGGGCAGTGGAACACCGGGGAGCTGTTTTTT. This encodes CASSLGDRGQWNTGELFF.

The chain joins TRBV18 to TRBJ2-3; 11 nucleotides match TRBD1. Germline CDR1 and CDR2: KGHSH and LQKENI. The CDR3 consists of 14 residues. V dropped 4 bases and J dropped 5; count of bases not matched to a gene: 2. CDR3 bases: TGTGCCAGCTCACGGGGGACAGGGGGAGATACGCAGTATTTT. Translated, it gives CASSRGTGGDTQYF.

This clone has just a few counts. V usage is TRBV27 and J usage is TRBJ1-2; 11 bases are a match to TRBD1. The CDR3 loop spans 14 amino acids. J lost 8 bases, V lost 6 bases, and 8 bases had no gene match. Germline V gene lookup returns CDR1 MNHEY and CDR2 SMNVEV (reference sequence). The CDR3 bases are TGTGCCAGCAGCACATTGGGACAGGGGGACGGCTACACCTTC. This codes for CASSTLGQGDGYTF.

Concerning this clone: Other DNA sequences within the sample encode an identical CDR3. DNA for the CDR3: TGTGCCAGCAGCCAAAGCGGCTACGAGCAGTACTTC. Protein: CASSQSGYEQYF. The rearrangement links TRBV14 to TRBJ2-7; the D gene is possibly TRBD2 (5 bases). With 2 bases removed from V and 3 bases from J, the gap between germline ends came to 5 bases. CDR1 and CDR2 (germline): SGHDN, FVKESK. The CDR3 contains 12 residues.

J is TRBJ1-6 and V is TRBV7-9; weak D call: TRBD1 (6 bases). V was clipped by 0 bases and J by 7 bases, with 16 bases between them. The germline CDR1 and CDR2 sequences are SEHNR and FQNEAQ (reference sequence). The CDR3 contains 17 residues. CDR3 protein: CASSLARHRANNSPLHF. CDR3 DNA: TGTGCCAGCAGCTTAGCTCGCCACAGGGCAAACAATTCACCCCTCCACTTT. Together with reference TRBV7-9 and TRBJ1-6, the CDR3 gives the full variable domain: DTGVSQNPRHKITKRGQNVTFRCDPISEHNRLYWYRQTLGQGPEFLTYFQNEAQLEKSRLLSDRFSAERPKGSFSTLEIQRTEQGDSAMYLCASSLARHRANNSPLHFGNGTRLTVT.

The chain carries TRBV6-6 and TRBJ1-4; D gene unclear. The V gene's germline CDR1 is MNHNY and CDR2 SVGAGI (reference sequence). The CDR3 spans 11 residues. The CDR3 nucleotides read TGTGCGTCCGCCGCGAATGAAAAACTGTTTTTT. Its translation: CASAANEKLFF.

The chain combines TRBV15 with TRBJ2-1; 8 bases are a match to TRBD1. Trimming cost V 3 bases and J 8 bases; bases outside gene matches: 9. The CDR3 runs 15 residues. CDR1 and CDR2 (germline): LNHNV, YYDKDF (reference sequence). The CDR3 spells CATSSNGQGRDEQFF. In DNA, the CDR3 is TGTGCCACCAGCAGCAACGGACAGGGTCGGGATGAGCAGTTCTTC.

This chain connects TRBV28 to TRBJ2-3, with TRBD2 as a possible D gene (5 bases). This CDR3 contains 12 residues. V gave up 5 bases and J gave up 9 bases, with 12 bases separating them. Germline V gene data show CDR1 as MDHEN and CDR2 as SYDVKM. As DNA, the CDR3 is TGTGCCAGCAGTCCGAATAGCGTAACGCAGTATTTT. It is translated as CASSPNSVTQYF.

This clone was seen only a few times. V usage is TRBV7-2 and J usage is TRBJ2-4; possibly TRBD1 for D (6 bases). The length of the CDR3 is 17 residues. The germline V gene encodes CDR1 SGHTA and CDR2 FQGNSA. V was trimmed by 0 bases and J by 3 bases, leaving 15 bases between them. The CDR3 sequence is CASSLAHQGLGKNIQYF. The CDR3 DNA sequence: TGTGCCAGCAGCTTAGCGCACCAGGGGCTTGGCAAAAACATTCAGTACTTC.

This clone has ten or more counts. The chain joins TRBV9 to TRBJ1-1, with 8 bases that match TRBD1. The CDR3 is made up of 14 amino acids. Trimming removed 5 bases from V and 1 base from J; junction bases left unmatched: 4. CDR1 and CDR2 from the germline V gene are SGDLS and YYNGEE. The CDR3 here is CASSRGQENTEAFF. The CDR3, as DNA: TGTGCCAGCAGTCGGGGACAGGAGAACACTGAAGCTTTCTTT. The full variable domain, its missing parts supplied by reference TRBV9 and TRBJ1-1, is DSGVTQTPKHLITATGQRVTLRCSPRSGDLSVYWYQQSLDQGLQFLIQYYNGEERAKGNILERFSAQQFPDLHSELNLSSLELGDSALYFCASSRGQENTEAFFGQGTRLTVV.

The CDR3 reads CASRADGTGLSYEQYF. The CDR3 DNA sequence: TGTGCCAGTAGAGCCGACGGGACAGGCCTATCCTACGAGCAGTACTTC. The V gene is TRBV19, the J gene TRBJ2-7, with TRBD1 matching over 8 bases. There are 16 residues in the CDR3. CDR1 is LNHDA and CDR2 is SQIVND in the germline V gene (reference sequence). The V gene end was trimmed by 6 bases and the J gene end by 1 base; junction bases not matched to a gene: 11.

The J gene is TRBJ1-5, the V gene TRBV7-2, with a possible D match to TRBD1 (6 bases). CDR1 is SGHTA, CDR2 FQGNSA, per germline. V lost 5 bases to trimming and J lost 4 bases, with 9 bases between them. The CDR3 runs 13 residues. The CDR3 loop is CASSLTGNQPQHF. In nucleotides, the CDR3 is TGTGCCAGCAGCCTAACAGGGAATCAGCCCCAGCATTTT.

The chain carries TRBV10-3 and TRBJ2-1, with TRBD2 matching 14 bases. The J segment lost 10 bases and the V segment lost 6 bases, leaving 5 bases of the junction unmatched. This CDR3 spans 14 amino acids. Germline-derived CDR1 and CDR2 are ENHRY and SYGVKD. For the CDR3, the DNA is TGTGCCATCAGAGAGACTAGCGGGAGGGGGGAGCAGTTCTTC. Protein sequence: CAIRETSGRGEQFF.

CDR3 DNA sequence: TGTGCCAGCTCACCGCGATCCTACGAGCAGTACTTC. Protein sequence: CASSPRSYEQYF. The chain has TRBV18 and TRBJ2-7; no firm D call. The CDR3 length is 12 residues. The V gene lost 3 bases and the J gene lost 1 base, with 4 bases spanning the gap. Germline CDR1 and CDR2: KGHSH and LQKENI.

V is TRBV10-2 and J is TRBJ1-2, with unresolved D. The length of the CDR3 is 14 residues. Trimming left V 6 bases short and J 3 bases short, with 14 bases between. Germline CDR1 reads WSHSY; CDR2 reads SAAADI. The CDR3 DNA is TGCGCCAGCAGCTCCGACCTCGGGGACTATGGCTACACCTTC. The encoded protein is CASSSDLGDYGYTF.

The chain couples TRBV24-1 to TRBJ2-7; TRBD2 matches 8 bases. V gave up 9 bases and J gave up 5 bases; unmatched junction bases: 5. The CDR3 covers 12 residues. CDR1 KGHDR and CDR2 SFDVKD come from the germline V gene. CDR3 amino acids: CATGGLADEQYF. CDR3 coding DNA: TGTGCCACCGGAGGACTAGCCGACGAGCAGTACTTC.